The rows below give T cell receptor beta chains drawn from one sample of a study of blood T cell repertoires in COVID-19. The repertoire was sequenced with immunoSEQ multiplex PCR; TCRdb's copy has only in-frame clones and lacks some. The sample has some 160,000 clones, 78% seen once; the top ten hold 14%. The sequencing sample was made of peripheral blood. The receptors stem from an elderly woman with acute or convalescent COVID-19. The CDR3 runs from the conserved cysteine through the conserved F or W.

v_call,j_call,cdr3_aa
TRBV24-1,TRBJ2-1,CATSDPSYNEQFF
TRBV5-8,TRBJ1-2,CASSPRHQANYGYTF
TRBV19,TRBJ2-2,CASRGTGNTGELFF
TRBV5-1,TRBJ1-6,CASSSGVSLHF
TRBV27,TRBJ1-1,CASSPGTGGGNTEAFF
TRBV6-5,TRBJ1-3,CASSKQGETGNTIYF
TRBV7-2,TRBJ1-6,CASSSSTTGRTPLHF
TRBV5-4,TRBJ1-1,CASSPRVGGTEAFF
TRBV2,TRBJ2-5,CASMTQQGSETQYF
TRBV5-8,TRBJ2-5,CASSPGQGYLQETQYF
TRBV6-5,TRBJ1-2,CASSETGIDGYTF
TRBV5-1,TRBJ1-4,CASMRIPNEKLFF
TRBV3-1/TRBV3-2,TRBJ1-2,CASSQFTGANYGYTF
TRBV7-9,TRBJ1-6,CASSFSGNNSPLHF
TRBV2,TRBJ2-7,CASTLAGGPYEQYF
TRBV28,TRBJ1-1,CASSLLYTEAFF
TRBV3-1/TRBV3-2,TRBJ2-5,CASSLGPTGTSGRGETQYF
TRBV7-2,TRBJ1-5,CASRDRGGNQPQHF
TRBV19,TRBJ1-1,CASIPGQGLFGTEAFF
TRBV11-2,TRBJ2-4,CASSSSGRTGASAVNIQYF
TRBV5-1,TRBJ2-7,CASSTQGNHEQYF
TRBV6-2/TRBV6-3,TRBJ1-5,CASSYMGARNQPQHF
TRBV6-2/TRBV6-3,TRBJ2-4,CASSYEWGRIAKNIQYF
TRBV5-4,TRBJ1-2,CASSRAGTDRPKGYTF